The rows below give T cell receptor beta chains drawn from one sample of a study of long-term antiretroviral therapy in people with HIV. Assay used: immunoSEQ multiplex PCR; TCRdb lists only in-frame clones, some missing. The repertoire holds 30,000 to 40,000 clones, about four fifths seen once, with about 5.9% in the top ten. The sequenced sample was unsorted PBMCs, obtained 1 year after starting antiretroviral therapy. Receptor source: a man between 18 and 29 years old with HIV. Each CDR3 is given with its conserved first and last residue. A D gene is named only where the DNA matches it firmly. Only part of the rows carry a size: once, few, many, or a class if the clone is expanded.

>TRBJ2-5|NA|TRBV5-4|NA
TGTGCCAGCAGCTTGGAAAGGGCGGAGACCCAGTACTTC
CASSLERAETQYF
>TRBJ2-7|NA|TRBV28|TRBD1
TGTGCCAGCAGTTCTTCCGGGACAGGATTCTACGAGCAGTACTTC
CASSSSGTGFYEQYF
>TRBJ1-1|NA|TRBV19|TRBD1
TGTGCCAGTAGTACGACAGGGGCCACTGAAGCTTTCTTT
CASSTTGATEAFF
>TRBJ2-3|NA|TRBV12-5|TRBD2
TGTGCTAGTGGTTTGCCTAGCGGGAGAATCACAGATACGCAGTATTTT
CASGLPSGRITDTQYF
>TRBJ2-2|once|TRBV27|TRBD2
TGTGCCAGCAGCTACACCCGGGGACTAGCGAACACCGGGGAGCTGTTTTTT
CASSYTRGLANTGELFF
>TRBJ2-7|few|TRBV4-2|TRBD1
TGTGCCAGCAGCCAAGGGGGCGGGACAGGGGGCTACGAGCAGTACTTC
CASSQGGGTGGYEQYF
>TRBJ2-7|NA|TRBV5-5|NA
TGTGCCAGCAGCTTAAGTATGGGGGCTAGCGAGCAGTACTTC
CASSLSMGASEQYF
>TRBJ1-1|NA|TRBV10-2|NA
TGCGCCAGCACCCCTCGACCAGAGAACACTGAAGCTTTCTTT
CASTPRPENTEAFF
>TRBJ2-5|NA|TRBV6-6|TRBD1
TGTGCCAGCAGTTACTCGACAGGGATAGAGACCCAGTACTTC
CASSYSTGIETQYF
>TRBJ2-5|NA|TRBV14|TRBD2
TGTGCCAGCAGCCGGACTAGCGGGGGGCTTCAAGAGACCCAGTACTTC
CASSRTSGGLQETQYF